This T cell receptor (beta chain) was identified during a study of follicular helper T cells after annual influenza vaccination. The V and J ends lost 2 bases and 5 bases, in that order; junction bases with no gene match: 4. CDR1 is SGDLS, CDR2 YYNGEE, per germline. The CDR3 is 15 residues long. The time point denotes: 2015-2016 season, pre-vaccination. Between 40 and 100 mL of blood was drawn per time point. ICOS+CD38+ and ICOS-CD38- fractions were sorted from non-naive CD4+CXCR5+PD-1+ cells. Repertoires were generated with immunoSEQ multiplex PCR, while TCRdb's copy carries only in-frame clones and drops some. The sample records some 10,000 clones, over 75% being singletons.

This TCR was sampled from an adult who received the influenza vaccine. This rearrangement joins TRBV9 to TRBJ1-6; the match to TRBD1 covers 7 bases. This material consisted of CXCR5+ CD38- circulating T follicular helper cells from blood, taken on the day of influenza vaccination. This sample's subset: circulating Tfh, non-naive CD4+CXCR5+PD-1+ (ICOS+CD38+ or ICOS-CD38-). The CDR3 coding sequence is TGTGCCAGCAGCGTGGAGGGACAGAATAATTCACCCCTCCACTTT. Protein: CASSVEGQNNSPLHF.